This T cell receptor beta chain comes out of a study of vaccination effects on CD4 cells after COVID-19. Study results and caveats: Long after vaccination, the clones induced by infection and by vaccine shrank markedly in size.

Prior to sequencing, the ViraFEST assay stimulated PBMC with viral peptide pools, which expanded the antigen-specific CD4+ T cells. A 10-day culture period preceded the isolation of CD4+ T cells. People in the vaccine group had not been infected with SARS-CoV-2 before, and their nucleocapsid antibodies were negative. As for this clone: The target antigen is unknown.

Germline V gene sequence: CDR1 GTSNPN, CDR2 SVGIG (reference sequence). Trimming removed 3 bases from V and 7 bases from J, with 21 bases in between. The CDR3 extends over 15 amino acids. TCRdb's table, derived via immunoSEQ multiplex PCR, lists solely in-frame clones and lacks some. The sample yields about 45,000 clones, roughly four fifths seen once. Here the sequenced sample was CD4+ T cells from PBMCs cultured with SARS-CoV-2 spike peptides, taken before COVID-19 vaccination. V and J are TRBV30 and TRBJ1-2; tentatively, D is TRBD1 (6 bases). The receptor comes from a human donor who received a COVID-19 vaccine. This CDR3 is CAWRFETGSISGYTF. The CDR3 nucleotides read TGTGCCTGGAGGTTCGAAACAGGGAGTATCAGTGGCTACACCTTC.